This entry describes one T cell receptor (beta chain). Using immunoSEQ multiplex PCR, the repertoire was profiled, and TCRdb retains in-frame clones only, with some absent. The data hold about 2.5 million clones, with roughly 92% observed a single time. The data are from a study of shared clonotypes between healthy human individuals. The sample was naive CD4+ T cells from PBMCs. Subset of the sample: CD45RA+ positively selected. The receptor was derived from a man between 18 and 29 years old in good health. Some clones in this sample may be carry-over from other donors' samples.

CDR3 nucleotide sequence: TGCGCCAGCAGCTTGGGGGTCTCCCCTGTAAACTACGAGCAGTACTTC. Translating it yields CASSLGVSPVNYEQYF. The chain uses TRBV5-1 and TRBJ2-7; no clear D. Germline-derived CDR1 and CDR2 are SGHRS and YFSETQ. CDR3 length: 16 residues. V was trimmed by 0 bases and J by 3 bases, leaving 16 bases between them.